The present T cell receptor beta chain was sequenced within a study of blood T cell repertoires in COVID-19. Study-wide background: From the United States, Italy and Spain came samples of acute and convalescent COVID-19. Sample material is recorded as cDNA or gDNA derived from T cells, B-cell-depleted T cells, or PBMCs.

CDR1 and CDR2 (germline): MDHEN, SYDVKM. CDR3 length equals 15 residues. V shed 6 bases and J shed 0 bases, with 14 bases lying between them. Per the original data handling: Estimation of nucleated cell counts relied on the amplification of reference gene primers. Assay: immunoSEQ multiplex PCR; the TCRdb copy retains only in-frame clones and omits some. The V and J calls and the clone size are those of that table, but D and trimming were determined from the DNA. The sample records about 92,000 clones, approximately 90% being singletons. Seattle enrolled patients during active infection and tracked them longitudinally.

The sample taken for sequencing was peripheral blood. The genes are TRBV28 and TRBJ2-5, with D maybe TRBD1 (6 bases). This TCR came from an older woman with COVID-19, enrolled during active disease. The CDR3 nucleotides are TGTGCCAGCAGGGGGGCGGGCGGGTACCAAGAGACCCAGTACTTC. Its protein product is CASRGAGGYQETQYF.